Following are 21 T cell receptor beta chains from one sample sequenced in a study of blood T cells in healthy people across ages. For the second PCR, which ran for roughly 7 to 11 cycles, a sample-barcoded 5' primer and a J-beta primer mix were used. MiXCR, applied by TCRdb to the 5' RACE reads, yields one record per CDR3 protein. Of 550,000 to 750,000 distinct CDR3 sequences in the sample, roughly 21% were seen once. Specimen: blood. These receptors were obtained from a man in his 70s in good health.

The chain links TRBV27 to TRBJ2-6; a weak D match, TRBD2 (5 bases). The CDR3 is made up of 15 amino acids. Germline CDR1 is MNHEY and CDR2 is SMNVEV (reference sequence). V was shortened by 0 bases and J by 2 bases, with 5 bases between the two germline ends. The CDR3 sequence: CASSLSSAGANVLTF. The CDR3 DNA follows: TGTGCCAGCAGTTTATCTAGCGCTGGGGCCAACGTCCTGACTTTC.

This chain joins TRBV20-1 and TRBJ2-7; a possible D gene is TRBD1 (5 bases). Germline V gives CDR1 DFQATT, CDR2 SNEGSKA (reference sequence). The CDR3 is made up of 15 amino acids. Trimming removed 4 bases from V and 0 bases from J, with 16 bases in between. The CDR3 here is CSATDSSSPSYEQYF. For the CDR3, the DNA is TGCAGTGCTACTGACAGCTCCTCTCCCTCCTACGAGCAGTACTTC.

The chain's CDR3 is CSAPQAGHTSDTQYF. DNA of the CDR3: TGCAGTGCTCCCCAAGCGGGCCATACCTCAGATACGCAGTATTTT. The chain joins TRBV20-1 to TRBJ2-3, with D possibly matching TRBD2 (6 bases). This CDR3 is built from 15 residues. With 5 bases removed from V and 4 bases from J, the gap between germline ends came to 19 bases. Germline CDR1 is DFQATT and CDR2 is SNEGSKA (reference sequence).

This clonotype was counted ten times or more. The V gene is TRBV20-1, the J gene TRBJ2-5, with D maybe TRBD2 (5 bases). V was trimmed by 6 bases and J by 2 bases, leaving 13 bases between them. Germline V gives CDR1 DFQATT, CDR2 SNEGSKA (reference sequence). The CDR3 loop spans 13 amino acids. For the CDR3, the DNA is TGCAGTGCCACTGGACTGGGACAAGAGACCCAGTACTTC. As protein: CSATGLGQETQYF.

V usage is TRBV28 and J usage is TRBJ2-2; 9 bases agree with TRBD1. J was trimmed by 6 bases and V by 3 bases; bases with no gene match: 8. CDR1 MDHEN and CDR2 SYDVKM come from the germline V gene. The CDR3 spans 16 residues. The CDR3 DNA is TGTGCCAGCAGTTTGTTAGGGACAGGGTCCGCCGGGGAGCTGTTTTTT. Translated, it gives CASSLLGTGSAGELFF.

This clonotype has just one count. The V call is TRBV28, the J call TRBJ2-5, with 9 bases fitting TRBD1. The germline V gene encodes CDR1 MDHEN and CDR2 SYDVKM. The CDR3 is 16 amino acids. Germline trimming cut 2 bases from V and 2 bases from J; bases unmatched to any gene: 6. As DNA, the CDR3 is TGTGCCAGCAGTTTACTCGGAGGGACAGGGCAAGAGACCCAGTACTTC. This sequence encodes CASSLLGGTGQETQYF.

J is TRBJ2-1 and V is TRBV5-1; D unresolved. The V end was cut by 3 bases, the J end by 0 bases, with 10 bases between. The CDR3 length is 15 residues. Germline lookup yields CDR1 SGHRS and CDR2 YFSETQ. The CDR3 spells CASSYEQSSYNEQFF. DNA for the CDR3: TGCGCCAGCAGCTATGAACAGAGCTCCTACAATGAGCAGTTCTTC. Full variable domain (remainder filled in from reference TRBV5-1 and TRBJ2-1): KAGVTQTPRYLIKTRGQQVTLSCSPISGHRSVSWYQQTPGQGLQFLFEYFSETQRNKGNFPGRFSGRQFSNSRSEMNVSTLELGDSALYLCASSYEQSSYNEQFFGPGTRLTVL.

The table lists this clonotype with many counts. V is TRBV12-3 or TRBV12-4 and J is TRBJ2-7; D gene unclear. Trimming removed 2 bases at V and 0 bases at J, with 2 bases between. The CDR3 covers 12 residues. CDR3 residues: CASSLYSYEQYF. The CDR3 DNA is TGTGCCAGCAGTTTATACTCCTACGAGCAGTACTTC.

This chain joins TRBV20-1 and TRBJ2-2; possible D gene TRBD1, 6 bases. The germline CDR1 and CDR2 sequences are DFQATT and SNEGSKA (reference sequence). Trimming pared 6 bases from V and 5 bases from J, leaving 16 bases between. The CDR3 contains 14 residues. The CDR3 DNA sequence: TGCAGTGCACTCCACACAGGGAGTACCGGGGAGCTGTTTTTT. It is translated as CSALHTGSTGELFF.

At least ten counts were recorded for this clonotype. V gene TRBV2 combines with J gene TRBJ2-1; 10 bases line up with TRBD2. The CDR3 length is 13 residues. With 7 bases clipped from V and 5 bases from J, the junction kept 2 bases outside the gene matches. The V gene's germline CDR1 is SNHLY and CDR2 FYNNEI. The CDR3 DNA sequence: TGTGCCAGCACTAGCGGGGGAGACAATGAGCAGTTCTTC. Its protein is CASTSGGDNEQFF.

This clonotype has just a few counts. The chain's CDR3 is CASSLQDRGRKTQYF. The CDR3 DNA reads TGTGCCAGCAGTTTACAGGACAGGGGAAGAAAGACCCAGTACTTC. The chain couples TRBV28 to TRBJ2-5; 9 nucleotides align to TRBD1. From germline, CDR1 is MDHEN and CDR2 SYDVKM. V dropped 2 bases and J dropped 6; count of bases not matched to a gene: 7. This CDR3 contains 15 residues.

The chain uses TRBV7-9 and TRBJ2-5; a possible D gene is TRBD2 (5 bases). The germline CDR1 and CDR2 sequences are SEHNR and FQNEAQ (reference sequence). The CDR3 has 11 residues. V lost 3 bases to trimming and J lost 9 bases, with 8 bases between them. CDR3 protein: CASSFEEAQYF. CDR3 DNA: TGTGCCAGCAGCTTTGAGGAGGCCCAGTACTTC.

The CDR3 protein is CASSLYGLGEKLFF. The CDR3 bases are TGTGCCAGCAGTTTATATGGGTTGGGCGAAAAACTGTTTTTT. This rearrangement joins TRBV27 to TRBJ1-4, with D hard to call. CDR1 and CDR2 (germline): MNHEY, SMNVEV (reference sequence). V lost 1 base, J lost 8 bases, and 11 bases lay in between. The CDR3 totals 14 residues.

V usage is TRBV29-1 and J usage is TRBJ2-1; 7 bases are a match to TRBD1. V shed 6 bases, J shed 0 bases, and the junction held 5 bases outside the gene matches. The CDR3 covers 14 residues. Germline V CDR1 and CDR2: SQVTM, ANQGSEA. Here the CDR3 reads CSVERQGSYNEQFF. In DNA form, the CDR3 reads TGCAGCGTAGAAAGACAGGGCTCCTACAATGAGCAGTTCTTC.

The chain links TRBV20-1 to TRBJ1-6, with no clear D. Germline assignment: CDR1 DFQATT and CDR2 SNEGSKA (reference sequence). V gave up 4 bases and J gave up 5 bases, with 12 bases separating them. The CDR3 spans 14 residues. The CDR3 sequence: CSATRPRDNSPLHF. CDR3 sequence (DNA): TGCAGTGCTACCCGGCCAAGGGATAATTCACCCCTCCACTTT.

The chain recombines TRBV24-1 with TRBJ2-7, with TRBD1 matching 7 bases. V lost 4 bases to trimming and J lost 4 bases; unmatched junction nucleotides: 6. This CDR3 is built from 14 residues. Looked up from germline, CDR1 is KGHDR and CDR2 is SFDVKD. The chain's CDR3 is CATSDPGTAYEQYF. CDR3 in DNA: TGTGCCACCAGTGACCCCGGGACAGCTTACGAGCAGTACTTC.

This clonotype occurred a few times. The genes are TRBV11-2 and TRBJ2-7; D is unclear. This CDR3 comprises 17 residues. Trimming stripped 1 base from V and 2 bases from J, with 18 bases between. Germline V gene sequence: CDR1 SGHAT, CDR2 FQNNGV. The CDR3 region has the DNA TGTGCCAGCAGCTTAGCAACCGGCTCAACACCCGCCTACGAGCAGTACTTC. Amino acids: CASSLATGSTPAYEQYF.

This clonotype was seen a handful of times. V is TRBV18 and J is TRBJ1-5; D is ambiguous. CDR1 and CDR2 from the germline V gene are KGHSH and LQKENI. There are 12 residues in the CDR3. V lost 3 bases to trimming and J lost 5 bases, with 5 bases between them. The CDR3 DNA sequence: TGTGCCAGCTCACCTGGGGATCAGCCCCAGCATTTT. Protein sequence: CASSPGDQPQHF.

J is TRBJ2-5 and V is TRBV12-3 or TRBV12-4; perhaps TRBD2 as D (5 bases). The last part of the DNA fits TRBJ2-1 better; the J call may be wrong. The CDR3 covers 11 residues. The CDR3 here is CASKSIEGQFF. The CDR3 bases are TGTGCCAGCAAGTCGATTGAGGGCCAGTTCTTC.

The table lists this clonotype with a few counts. V usage is TRBV7-2 and J usage is TRBJ2-7; no clear D gene. Germline V lookup: CDR1 SGHTA, CDR2 FQGNSA. With 2 bases removed from V and 0 bases from J, the gap between germline ends came to 8 bases. This CDR3 spans 14 amino acids. CDR3 residues: CASSLFQASYEQYF. CDR3 nucleotides: TGTGCCAGCAGCTTATTCCAGGCCTCCTACGAGCAGTACTTC.

This clonotype was seen a few times. V gene TRBV5-1 combines with J gene TRBJ2-1; no definite D call. V was shortened by 4 bases and J by 0 bases, with 11 bases between the two germline ends. The V gene's germline CDR1 is SGHRS and CDR2 YFSETQ. The CDR3 is 15 amino acids. The CDR3 bases are TGCGCCAGCAGCCCCGGCACGTTCTCCTACAATGAGCAGTTCTTC. Its translation is CASSPGTFSYNEQFF.